This T cell receptor beta chain was found in a study of blood T cells in healthy people across ages. The germline V gene has CDR1 LNHDA and CDR2 SQIVND (reference sequence). This CDR3 has 15 amino acids. Deletions cut 3 bases from V and 1 base from J, with 11 bases between. Alongside a J-beta primer mix, a sample-barcoded 5' primer served in a second PCR lasting roughly 7 to 11 cycles. One entry per CDR3 protein, called by TCRdb with MiXCR from the 5' RACE reads. The data show 800,000 or so distinct CDR3 sequences, approximately 67% seen once. This sequence originates from a man younger than 45 in good health. Specimen: blood. The rearrangement uses TRBV19 and TRBJ2-3; unclear D gene. CDR3 sequence: CASSMLGGGTDTQYF. DNA for the CDR3: TGTGCCAGTAGTATGCTGGGCGGAGGCACAGATACGCAGTATTTT.